What follows are 10 T cell receptor beta chains derived from one specimen sequenced in a study of identical twins' blood T cells. A single record per CDR3 protein comes from TCRdb applying MiXCR to the 5' RACE reads. Among hundreds of thousands of distinct CDR3 sequences, around 30% were seen once, and the ten largest hold 5.5% to 6.5%. The sample was PBMCs. These receptors came from a woman aged 18-55 years in good health.

This chain connects TRBV7-9 to TRBJ1-2; TRBD1 matches at 7 bases. The CDR3 covers 15 residues. V gave up 5 bases and J gave up 1 base; unmatched junction bases: 7. Germline values: CDR1 SEHNR, CDR2 FQNEAQ (reference sequence). CDR3 amino acids: CASSGTVGYNYGYTF. The DNA of the CDR3 is TGTGCCAGCAGCGGGACAGTGGGATATAACTATGGCTACACCTTC.

This clonotype was detected many times. Given the absence of the conserved phenylalanine or tryptophan at the CDR3 end, a read error is likely. No DNA is shown, since the ends of the CDR3 on it are uncertain; the CDR3 is the one TCRdb lists. The chain uses TRBV3-1 and TRBJ2-3; the table's D call TRBD2 went unverified against the DNA. The CDR3 is 13 residues long, ends included. CDR1 is LGHDT and CDR2 is YNNKEL in the germline V gene (reference sequence). The CDR3 spells CASSQDWGLLIVV.

At least ten counts were recorded for this clonotype. This sequence joins TRBV20-1 and TRBJ1-2; 8 bases match TRBD1. The CDR3 consists of 13 residues. With 6 bases clipped from V and 5 bases from J, the junction kept 8 bases outside the gene matches. Germline V lookup: CDR1 DFQATT, CDR2 SNEGSKA (reference sequence). The CDR3 sequence: CSARDRNAYGYTF. In nucleotides, the CDR3 is TGCAGTGCCAGGGACAGGAATGCATATGGCTACACCTTC.

This clonotype has a handful of counts. The genes are TRBV29-1 and TRBJ2-2, with D possibly called TRBD1 or TRBD2 (5 bases each). V was cut by 7 bases and J by 2 bases, with 14 bases left in between. Per germline, CDR1 SQVTM and CDR2 ANQGSEA. The CDR3 covers 14 residues. Written as DNA, the CDR3 is TGCAGCGCTCCGGGACGGAGAAACACCGGGGAGCTGTTTTTT. Translating gives CSAPGRRNTGELFF.

The chain carries TRBV5-1 and TRBJ1-2; D may be TRBD1 (6 bases). V dropped 4 bases and J dropped 1 base, with 11 bases sitting between them. The CDR3 totals 14 residues. Germline V gene sequence: CDR1 SGHRS, CDR2 YFSETQ. The CDR3 spells CASSTGTNNYGYTF. CDR3 in DNA: TGCGCCAGCAGCACTGGGACAAATAACTATGGCTACACCTTC.

In this sample, this clonotype turned up a few times. This chain links TRBV20-1 with TRBJ2-3, with D possibly matching TRBD2 (5 bases). Germline CDR1 is DFQATT and CDR2 is SNEGSKA (reference sequence). This CDR3 is 13 amino acids long. V was shortened by 3 bases and J by 1 base, with 8 bases between the two germline ends. CDR3 protein: CSASFSGTDTQYF. Here the CDR3 DNA reads TGCAGTGCTAGTTTTAGCGGCACAGATACGCAGTATTTT.

The table lists this clonotype with a few counts. This chain uses TRBV6-5 with TRBJ2-7, with D possibly being TRBD2 (6 bases). This CDR3 is built from 13 residues. From germline, CDR1 is MNHEY and CDR2 SVGAGI. V was pared by 6 bases and J by 3 bases, with 12 bases between. DNA of the CDR3: TGTGCCAGCAGGGGGACTCGCAACTACGAGCAGTACTTC. It specifies CASRGTRNYEQYF.

The chain joins TRBV15 to TRBJ2-4, with D unresolved. Trimming cost V 0 bases and J 0 bases, with 12 bases left between them. The CDR3 has 17 residues. CDR1 is LNHNV, CDR2 YYDKDF, per germline (reference sequence). The CDR3 DNA reads as TGTGCCACCAGCAGAGATTTGGGGATCTCAGCCAAAAACATTCAGTACTTC. This gives the protein CATSRDLGISAKNIQYF.

The chain couples TRBV10-3 to TRBJ2-1; 7 bases are a match to TRBD2. Germline V gene sequence: CDR1 ENHRY, CDR2 SYGVKD. This CDR3 region has 18 residues. J lost 7 bases, V lost 0 bases, and 15 bases had no gene match. The CDR3 loop reads CAISESRFLRGIGNEQFF. The DNA of the CDR3 is TGTGCCATCAGTGAGTCGCGGTTTTTGCGGGGGATCGGGAATGAGCAGTTCTTC.

Only a few counts were recorded for this clonotype. The rearrangement links TRBV29-1 to TRBJ1-1; tentative D call: TRBD1 (5 bases). Trimming pared 6 bases from V and 5 bases from J, leaving 13 bases between. This CDR3 region has 12 residues. Germline CDR1 is SQVTM and CDR2 is ANQGSEA. CDR3 residues: CSVGRGFTEAFF. DNA of the CDR3: TGCAGCGTGGGGAGGGGCTTTACTGAAGCTTTCTTT.